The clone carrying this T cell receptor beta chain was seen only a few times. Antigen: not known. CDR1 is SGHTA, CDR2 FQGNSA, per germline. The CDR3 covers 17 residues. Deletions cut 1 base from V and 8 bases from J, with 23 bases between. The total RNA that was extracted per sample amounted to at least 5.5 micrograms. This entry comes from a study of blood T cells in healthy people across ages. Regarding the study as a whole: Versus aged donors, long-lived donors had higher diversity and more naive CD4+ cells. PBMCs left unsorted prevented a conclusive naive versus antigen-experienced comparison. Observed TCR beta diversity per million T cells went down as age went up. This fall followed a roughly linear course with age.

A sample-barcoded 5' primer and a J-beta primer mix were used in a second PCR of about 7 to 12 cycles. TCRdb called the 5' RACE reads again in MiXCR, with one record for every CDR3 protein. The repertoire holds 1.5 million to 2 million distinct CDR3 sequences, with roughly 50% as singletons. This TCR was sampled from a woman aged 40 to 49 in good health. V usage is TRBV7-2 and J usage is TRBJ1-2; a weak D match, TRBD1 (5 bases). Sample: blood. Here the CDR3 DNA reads TGTGCCAGCAGCTTAGAAACGGCGTATTTGGCAGGGACGGGCTACACCTTC. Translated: CASSLETAYLAGTGYTF.